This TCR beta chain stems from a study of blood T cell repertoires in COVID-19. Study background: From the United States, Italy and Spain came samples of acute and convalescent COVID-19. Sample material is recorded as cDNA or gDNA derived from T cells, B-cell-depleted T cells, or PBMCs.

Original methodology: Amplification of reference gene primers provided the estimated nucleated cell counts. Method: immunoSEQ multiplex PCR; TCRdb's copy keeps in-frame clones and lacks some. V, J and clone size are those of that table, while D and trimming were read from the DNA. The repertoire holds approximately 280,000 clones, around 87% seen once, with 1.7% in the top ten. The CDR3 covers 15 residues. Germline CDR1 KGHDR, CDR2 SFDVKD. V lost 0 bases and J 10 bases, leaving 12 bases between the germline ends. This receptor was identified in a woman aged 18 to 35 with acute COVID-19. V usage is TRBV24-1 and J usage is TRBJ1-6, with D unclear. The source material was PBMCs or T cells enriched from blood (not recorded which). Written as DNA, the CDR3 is TGTGCCACCAGTGATTTGCTGATGTGGGCCTCACCCCTCCACTTT. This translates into CATSDLLMWASPLHF.